This TCR beta chain was found in a study of circulating and synovial CD4+ cells in juvenile arthritis. Profiled with immunoSEQ multiplex PCR; TCRdb holds only in-frame clones, not every one. The table has tens of thousands of clones, about 95% seen once. Germline-derived CDR1 and CDR2 are SGHVS and FNYEAQ. Trimming shortened V by 2 bases and J by 4 bases, and 17 bases separated the two germline ends. The CDR3 has 16 residues. The chain joins TRBV7-6 to TRBJ1-1, with D possibly being TRBD1 (6 bases). The sample taken for sequencing was CD4+ T cells from blood. The TCR comes from a human donor with juvenile idiopathic arthritis. Here the CDR3 reads CASSLPPKGGRTEAFF. The DNA for the CDR3 is TGTGCCAGCAGCTTACCCCCAAAGGGGGGGCGCACTGAAGCTTTCTTT.